This T cell receptor beta chain was sequenced during a study of CD8+ T cells in alopecia areata. The CDR3 covers 14 residues. V lost 7 bases, J lost 0 bases, and 10 bases lay in between. Per germline, CDR1 NNHDY and CDR2 SYVADS. A note on this clone: Its matching antigen is unknown. All gene names here are mouse names. The read ends 4 residues early relative to the CDR3; the germline J gene fills the gap.

Extracted from the samples, RNA was reverse transcribed into cDNA to serve as the sequencing template. Some clones are missing from TCRdb's copy, which holds only in-frame ones; the method was immunoSEQ multiplex PCR. The sample shows over 100,000 clones, none of them appearing just once. Overall study findings and caveats: Sequencing of scalp samples also includes resident alphabeta T cells from normal skin.

The chain combines TRBV13-3 with TRBJ2-2; a weak D match, TRBD2 (6 bases). The receptor was derived from a C3H/HeJ mouse with alopecia areata. These mice share the MHC haplotype H2-k. Sequenced sample: lesional skin. The chain's CDR3 is CASVPGANTGQLYF. CDR3 bases read: TGTGCCAGCGTACCTGGGGCAAACACCGGG.